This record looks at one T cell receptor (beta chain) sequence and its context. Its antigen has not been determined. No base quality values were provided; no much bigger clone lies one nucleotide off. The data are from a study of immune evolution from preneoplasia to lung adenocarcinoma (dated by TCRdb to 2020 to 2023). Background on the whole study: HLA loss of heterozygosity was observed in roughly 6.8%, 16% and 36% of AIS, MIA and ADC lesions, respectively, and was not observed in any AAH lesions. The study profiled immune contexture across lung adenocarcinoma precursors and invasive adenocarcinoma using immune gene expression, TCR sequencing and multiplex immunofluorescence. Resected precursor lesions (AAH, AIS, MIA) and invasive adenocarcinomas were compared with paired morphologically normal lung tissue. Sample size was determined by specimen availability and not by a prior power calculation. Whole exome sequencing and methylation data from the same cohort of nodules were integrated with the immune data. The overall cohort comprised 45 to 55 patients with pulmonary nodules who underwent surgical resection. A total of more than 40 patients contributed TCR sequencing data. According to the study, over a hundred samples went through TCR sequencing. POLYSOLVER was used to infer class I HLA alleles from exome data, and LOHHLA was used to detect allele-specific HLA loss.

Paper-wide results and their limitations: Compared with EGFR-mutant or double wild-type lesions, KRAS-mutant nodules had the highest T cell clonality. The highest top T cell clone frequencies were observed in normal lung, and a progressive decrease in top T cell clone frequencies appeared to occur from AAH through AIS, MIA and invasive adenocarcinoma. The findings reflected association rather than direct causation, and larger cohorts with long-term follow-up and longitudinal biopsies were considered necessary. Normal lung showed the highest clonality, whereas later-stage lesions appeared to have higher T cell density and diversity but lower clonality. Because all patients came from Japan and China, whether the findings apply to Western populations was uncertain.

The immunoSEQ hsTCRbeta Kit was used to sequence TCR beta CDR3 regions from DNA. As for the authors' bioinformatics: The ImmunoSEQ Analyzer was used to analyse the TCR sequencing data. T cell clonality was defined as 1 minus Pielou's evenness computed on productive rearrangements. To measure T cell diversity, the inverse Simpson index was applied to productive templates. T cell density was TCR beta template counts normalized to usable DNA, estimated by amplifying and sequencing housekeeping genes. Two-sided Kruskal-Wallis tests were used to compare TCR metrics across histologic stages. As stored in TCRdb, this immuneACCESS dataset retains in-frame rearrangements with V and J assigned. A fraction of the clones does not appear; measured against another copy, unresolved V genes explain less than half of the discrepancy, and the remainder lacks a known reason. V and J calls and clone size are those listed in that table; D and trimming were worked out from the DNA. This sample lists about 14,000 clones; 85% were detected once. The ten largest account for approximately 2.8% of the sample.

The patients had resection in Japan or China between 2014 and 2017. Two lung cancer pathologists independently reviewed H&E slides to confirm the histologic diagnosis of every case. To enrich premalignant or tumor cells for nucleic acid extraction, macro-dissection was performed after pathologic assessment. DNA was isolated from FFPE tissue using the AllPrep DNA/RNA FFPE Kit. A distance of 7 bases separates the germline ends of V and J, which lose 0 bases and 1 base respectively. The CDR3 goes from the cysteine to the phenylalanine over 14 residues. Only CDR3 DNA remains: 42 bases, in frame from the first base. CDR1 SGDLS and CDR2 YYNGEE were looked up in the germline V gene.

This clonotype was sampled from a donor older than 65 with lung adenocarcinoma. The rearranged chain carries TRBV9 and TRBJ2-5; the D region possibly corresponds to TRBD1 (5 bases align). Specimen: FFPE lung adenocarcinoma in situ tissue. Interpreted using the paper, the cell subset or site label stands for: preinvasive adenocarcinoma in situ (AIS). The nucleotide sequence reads TGTGCCAGCAGCGTAGGGGGCGCCCAAGAGACCCAGTACTTC. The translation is CASSVGGAQETQYF.